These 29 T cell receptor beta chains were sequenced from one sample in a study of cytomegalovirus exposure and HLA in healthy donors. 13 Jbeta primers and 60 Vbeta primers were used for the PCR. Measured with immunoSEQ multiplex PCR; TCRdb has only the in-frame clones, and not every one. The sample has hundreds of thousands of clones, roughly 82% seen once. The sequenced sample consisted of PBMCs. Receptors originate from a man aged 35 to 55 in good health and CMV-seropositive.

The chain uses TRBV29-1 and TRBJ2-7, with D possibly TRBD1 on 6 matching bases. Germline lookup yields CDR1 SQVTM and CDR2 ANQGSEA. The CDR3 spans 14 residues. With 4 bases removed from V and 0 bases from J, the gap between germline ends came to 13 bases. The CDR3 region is CSVGLGGHSYEQYF. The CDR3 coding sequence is TGCAGCGTTGGCCTAGGGGGACACTCCTACGAGCAGTACTTC.

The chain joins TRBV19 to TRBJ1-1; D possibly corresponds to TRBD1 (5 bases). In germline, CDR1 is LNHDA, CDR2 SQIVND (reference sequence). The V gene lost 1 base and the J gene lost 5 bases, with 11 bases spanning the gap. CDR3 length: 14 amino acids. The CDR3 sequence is CASSIGGRVTEAFF. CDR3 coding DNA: TGTGCCAGTAGTATAGGGGGCAGGGTGACTGAAGCTTTCTTT.

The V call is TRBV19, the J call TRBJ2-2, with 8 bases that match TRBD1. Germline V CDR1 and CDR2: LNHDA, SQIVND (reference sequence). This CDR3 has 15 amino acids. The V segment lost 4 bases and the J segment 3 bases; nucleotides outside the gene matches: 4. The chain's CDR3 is CASSRAGGYTGELFF. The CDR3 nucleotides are TGTGCCAGTAGTAGGGCAGGGGGCTACACCGGGGAGCTGTTTTTT.

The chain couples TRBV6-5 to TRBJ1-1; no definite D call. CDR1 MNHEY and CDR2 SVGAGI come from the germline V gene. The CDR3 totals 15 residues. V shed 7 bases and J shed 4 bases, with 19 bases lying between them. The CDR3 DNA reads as TGTGCCAGCACGTTGGTCCGTTCTGGGAGCACTGAAGCTTTCTTT. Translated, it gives CASTLVRSGSTEAFF.

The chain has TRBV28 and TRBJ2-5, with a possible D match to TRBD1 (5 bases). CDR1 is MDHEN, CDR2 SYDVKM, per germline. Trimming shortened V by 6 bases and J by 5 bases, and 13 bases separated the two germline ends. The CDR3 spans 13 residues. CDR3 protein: CASSQGVDETQYF. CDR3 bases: TGTGCCAGCAGCCAGGGTGTTGATGAGACCCAGTACTTC.

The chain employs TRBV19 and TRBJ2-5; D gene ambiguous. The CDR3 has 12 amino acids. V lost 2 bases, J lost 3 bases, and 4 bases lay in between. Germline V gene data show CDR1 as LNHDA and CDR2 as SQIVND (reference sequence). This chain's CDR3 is CASSIREETQYF. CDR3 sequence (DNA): TGTGCCAGTAGTATAAGAGAAGAGACCCAGTACTTC.

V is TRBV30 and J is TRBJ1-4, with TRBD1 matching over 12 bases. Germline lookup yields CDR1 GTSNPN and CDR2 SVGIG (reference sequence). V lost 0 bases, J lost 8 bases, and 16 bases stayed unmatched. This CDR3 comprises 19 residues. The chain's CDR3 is CAWSVWLGTGGDSGEKLFF. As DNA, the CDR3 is TGTGCCTGGAGTGTATGGTTGGGGACAGGGGGCGACTCGGGAGAAAAACTGTTTTTT.

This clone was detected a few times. CDR3 in amino acids: CASSQDFGLGEQTQYF. The CDR3 DNA sequence: TGTGCCAGCAGCCAAGACTTTGGCCTAGGGGAACAAACCCAGTACTTC. V is TRBV4-2 and J is TRBJ2-5; a possible D gene is TRBD1 (5 bases). Germline CDR1 is LGHNA and CDR2 is YNFKEQ. V lost 0 bases and J lost 8, with 19 bases in between. CDR3 length: 16 amino acids.

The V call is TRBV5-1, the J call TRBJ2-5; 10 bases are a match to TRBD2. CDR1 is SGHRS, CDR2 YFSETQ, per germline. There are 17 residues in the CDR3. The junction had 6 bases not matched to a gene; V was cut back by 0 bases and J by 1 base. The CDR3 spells CASSLASGSTIQETQYF. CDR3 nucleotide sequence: TGCGCCAGCAGCTTGGCTAGCGGGAGTACAATCCAAGAGACCCAGTACTTC.

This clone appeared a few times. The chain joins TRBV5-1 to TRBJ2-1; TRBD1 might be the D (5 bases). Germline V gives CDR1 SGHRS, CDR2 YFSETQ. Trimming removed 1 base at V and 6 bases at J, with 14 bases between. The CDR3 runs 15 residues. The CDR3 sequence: CASSLLDSDFNEQFF. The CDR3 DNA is TGCGCCAGCAGCTTGTTAGACAGCGATTTCAATGAGCAGTTCTTC. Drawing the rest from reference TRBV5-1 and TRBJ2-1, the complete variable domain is KAGVTQTPRYLIKTRGQQVTLSCSPISGHRSVSWYQQTPGQGLQFLFEYFSETQRNKGNFPGRFSGRQFSNSRSEMNVSTLELGDSALYLCASSLLDSDFNEQFFGPGTRLTVL.

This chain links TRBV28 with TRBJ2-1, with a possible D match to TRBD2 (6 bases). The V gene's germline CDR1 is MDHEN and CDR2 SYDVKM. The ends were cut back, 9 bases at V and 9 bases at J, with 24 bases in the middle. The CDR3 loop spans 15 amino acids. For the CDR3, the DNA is TGTGCCAGTAAGAGTGAGAGGGAGGCCCGAAGTGAGCAGTTCTTC. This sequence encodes CASKSEREARSEQFF.

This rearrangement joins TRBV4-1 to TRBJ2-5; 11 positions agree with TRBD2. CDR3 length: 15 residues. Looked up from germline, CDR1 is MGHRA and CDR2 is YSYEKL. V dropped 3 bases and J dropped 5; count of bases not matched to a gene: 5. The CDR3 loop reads CASSQGVAGGETQYF. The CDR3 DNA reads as TGCGCCAGCAGCCAGGGAGTAGCGGGAGGGGAGACCCAGTACTTC.

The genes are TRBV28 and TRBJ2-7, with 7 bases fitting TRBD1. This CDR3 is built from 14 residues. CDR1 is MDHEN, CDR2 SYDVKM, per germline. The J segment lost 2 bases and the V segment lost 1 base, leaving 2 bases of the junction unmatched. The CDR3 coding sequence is TGTGCCAGCAGTTTATACAGGGGCCCCTACGAGCAGTACGTC. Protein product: CASSLYRGPYEQYV.

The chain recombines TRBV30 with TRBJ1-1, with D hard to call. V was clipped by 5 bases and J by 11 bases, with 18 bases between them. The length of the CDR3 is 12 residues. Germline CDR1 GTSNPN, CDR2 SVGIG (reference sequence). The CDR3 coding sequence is TGTGCCTGGCTGGGAGAAGACTGTGGGGCTTTCTTT. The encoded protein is CAWLGEDCGAFF.

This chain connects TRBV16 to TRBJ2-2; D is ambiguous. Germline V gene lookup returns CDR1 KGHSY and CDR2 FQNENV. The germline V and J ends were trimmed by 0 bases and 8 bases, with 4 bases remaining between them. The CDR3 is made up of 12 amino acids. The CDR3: CASSQSSGELFF. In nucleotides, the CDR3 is TGTGCCAGCAGCCAATCGTCAGGGGAGCTGTTTTTT.

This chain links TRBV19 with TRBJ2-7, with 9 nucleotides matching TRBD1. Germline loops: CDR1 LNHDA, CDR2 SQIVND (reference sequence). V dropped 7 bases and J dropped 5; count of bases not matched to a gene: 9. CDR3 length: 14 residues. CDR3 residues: CASNLGTGKHEQYF. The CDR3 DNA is TGTGCCAGTAATCTTGGGACAGGGAAACACGAGCAGTACTTC.

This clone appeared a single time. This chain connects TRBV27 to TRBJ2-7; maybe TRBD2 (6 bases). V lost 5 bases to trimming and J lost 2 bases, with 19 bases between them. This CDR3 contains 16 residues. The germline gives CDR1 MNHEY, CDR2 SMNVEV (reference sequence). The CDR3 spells CASSPPPGDGTYEQYF. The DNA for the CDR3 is TGTGCCAGCAGTCCCCCGCCGGGGGACGGGACCTACGAGCAGTACTTC.

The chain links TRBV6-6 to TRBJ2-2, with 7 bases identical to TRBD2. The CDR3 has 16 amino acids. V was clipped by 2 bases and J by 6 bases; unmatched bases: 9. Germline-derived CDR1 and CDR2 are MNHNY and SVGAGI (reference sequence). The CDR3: CASSYGAGVSPGELFF. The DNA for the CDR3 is TGTGCCAGCAGTTACGGGGCGGGAGTCTCCCCCGGGGAGCTGTTTTTT.

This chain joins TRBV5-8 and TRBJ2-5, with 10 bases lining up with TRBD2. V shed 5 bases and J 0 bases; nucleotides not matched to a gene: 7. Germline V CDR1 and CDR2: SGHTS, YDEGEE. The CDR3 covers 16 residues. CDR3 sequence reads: CASRDPGLANQETQYF. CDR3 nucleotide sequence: TGTGCCAGCAGAGACCCGGGACTAGCGAACCAAGAGACCCAGTACTTC. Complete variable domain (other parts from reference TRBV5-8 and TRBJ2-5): EAGVTQSPTHLIKTRGQQATLRCSPISGHTSVYWYQQALGLGLQFLLWYDEGEERNRGNFPPRFSGRQFPNYSSELNVNALELEDSALYLCASRDPGLANQETQYFGPGTRLLVL.

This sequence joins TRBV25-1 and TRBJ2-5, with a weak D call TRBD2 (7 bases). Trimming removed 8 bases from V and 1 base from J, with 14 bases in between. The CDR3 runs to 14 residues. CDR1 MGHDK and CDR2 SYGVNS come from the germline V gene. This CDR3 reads CASGRGGSQETQYF. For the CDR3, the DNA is TGTGCCAGCGGAAGGGGGGGGTCCCAAGAGACCCAGTACTTC.

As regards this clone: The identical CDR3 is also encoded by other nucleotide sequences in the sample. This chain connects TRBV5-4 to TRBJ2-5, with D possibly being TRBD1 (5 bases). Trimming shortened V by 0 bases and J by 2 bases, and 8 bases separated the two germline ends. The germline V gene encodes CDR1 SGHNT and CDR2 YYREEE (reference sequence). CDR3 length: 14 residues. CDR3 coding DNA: TGTGCCAGCAGCTTGGGACAGCAACAAGAGACCCAGTACTTC. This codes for CASSLGQQQETQYF.

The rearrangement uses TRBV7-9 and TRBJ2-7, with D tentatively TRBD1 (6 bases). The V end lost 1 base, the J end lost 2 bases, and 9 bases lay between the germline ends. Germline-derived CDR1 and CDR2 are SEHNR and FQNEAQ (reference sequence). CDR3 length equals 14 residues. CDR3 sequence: CASSLVPGAYEQYF. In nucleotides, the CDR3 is TGTGCCAGCAGCTTAGTTCCAGGGGCCTACGAGCAGTACTTC. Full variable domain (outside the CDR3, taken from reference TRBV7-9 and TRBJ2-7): DTGVSQNPRHKITKRGQNVTFRCDPISEHNRLYWYRQTLGQGPEFLTYFQNEAQLEKSRLLSDRFSAERPKGSFSTLEIQRTEQGDSAMYLCASSLVPGAYEQYFGPGTRLTVT.

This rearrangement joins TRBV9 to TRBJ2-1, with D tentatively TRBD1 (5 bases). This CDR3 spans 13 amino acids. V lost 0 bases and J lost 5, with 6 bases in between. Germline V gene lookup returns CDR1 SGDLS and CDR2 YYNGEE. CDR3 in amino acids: CASSVETDNEQFF. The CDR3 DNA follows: TGTGCCAGCAGCGTAGAGACAGACAATGAGCAGTTCTTC. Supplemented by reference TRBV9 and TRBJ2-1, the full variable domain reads DSGVTQTPKHLITATGQRVTLRCSPRSGDLSVYWYQQSLDQGLQFLIQYYNGEERAKGNILERFSAQQFPDLHSELNLSSLELGDSALYFCASSVETDNEQFFGPGTRLTVL.

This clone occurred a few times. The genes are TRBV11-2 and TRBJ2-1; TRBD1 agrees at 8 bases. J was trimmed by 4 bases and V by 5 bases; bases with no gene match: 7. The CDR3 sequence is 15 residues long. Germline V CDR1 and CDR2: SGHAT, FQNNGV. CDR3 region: CASSRGRTGYNEQFF. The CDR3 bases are TGTGCCAGCAGCCGTGGGAGGACAGGGTACAATGAGCAGTTCTTC. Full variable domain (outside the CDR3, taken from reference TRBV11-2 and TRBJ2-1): EAGVAQSPRYKIIEKRQSVAFWCNPISGHATLYWYQQILGQGPKLLIQFQNNGVVDDSQLPKDRFSAERLKGVDSTLKIQPAKLEDSAVYLCASSRGRTGYNEQFFGPGTRLTVL.

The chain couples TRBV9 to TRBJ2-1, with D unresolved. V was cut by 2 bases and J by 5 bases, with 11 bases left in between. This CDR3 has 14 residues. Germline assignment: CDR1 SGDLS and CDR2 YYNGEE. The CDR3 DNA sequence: TGTGCCAGCAGCGTCATCAGTCGGGACAATGAGCAGTTCTTC. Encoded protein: CASSVISRDNEQFF.

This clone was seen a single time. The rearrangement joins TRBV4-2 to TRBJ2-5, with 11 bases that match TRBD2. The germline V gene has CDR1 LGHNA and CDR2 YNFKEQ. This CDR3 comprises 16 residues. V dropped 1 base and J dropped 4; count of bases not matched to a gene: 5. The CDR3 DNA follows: TGTGCCAGCAGCCAAGGGGCGACTAGCGGGATAGAGACCCAGTACTTC. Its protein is CASSQGATSGIETQYF.

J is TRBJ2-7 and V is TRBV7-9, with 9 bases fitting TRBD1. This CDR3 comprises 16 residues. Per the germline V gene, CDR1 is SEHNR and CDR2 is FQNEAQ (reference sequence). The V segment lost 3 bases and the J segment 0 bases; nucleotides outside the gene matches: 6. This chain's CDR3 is CASSFWTGASSYEQYF. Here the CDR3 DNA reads TGTGCCAGCAGCTTCTGGACAGGGGCTAGCTCCTACGAGCAGTACTTC.

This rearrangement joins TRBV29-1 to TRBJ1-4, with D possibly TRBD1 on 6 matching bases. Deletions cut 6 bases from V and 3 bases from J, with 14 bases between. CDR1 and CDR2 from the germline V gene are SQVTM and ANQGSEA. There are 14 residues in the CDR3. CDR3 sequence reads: CSVPQGFPNEKLFF. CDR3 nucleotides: TGCAGCGTCCCACAGGGATTTCCTAATGAAAAACTGTTTTTT.

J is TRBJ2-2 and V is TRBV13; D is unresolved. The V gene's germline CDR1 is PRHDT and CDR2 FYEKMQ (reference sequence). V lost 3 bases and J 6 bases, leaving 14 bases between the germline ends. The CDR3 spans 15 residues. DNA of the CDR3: TGTGCCAGCAGCTTCCCCCAGCCGCAGGCCGGGGAGCTGTTTTTT. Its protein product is CASSFPQPQAGELFF.